The 10 T cell receptor beta chains in this list originate from one sample, sequenced in a study of blood T cell repertoires in COVID-19. Method: immunoSEQ multiplex PCR; TCRdb's copy keeps in-frame clones and lacks some. The table lists fewer than 150,000 clones, almost 80% of them singletons. The material sequenced was peripheral blood. Every receptor here comes from a man aged 60 to 75 who had recovered from COVID-19.

The chain has TRBV3-1 (or the pseudogene TRBV3-2) and TRBJ2-7, with D possibly matching TRBD2 (5 bases). Trimming left V 2 bases short and J 6 bases short, with 11 bases between. Germline loops: CDR1 LGHDT, CDR2 YNNKEL (reference sequence). This CDR3 has 13 amino acids. The CDR3 coding sequence is TGTGCCAGCAGCCAATTCCTAGCCGGCGAGCAGTACTTC. Encoded protein: CASSQFLAGEQYF.

The V gene is TRBV28, the J gene TRBJ1-2; no firm D call. In germline, CDR1 is MDHEN, CDR2 SYDVKM. The V gene lost 5 bases and the J gene lost 7 bases, with 8 bases spanning the gap. This CDR3 spans 11 amino acids. CDR3 nucleotide sequence: TGTGCCAGCAGTCCTGAGGGTGGCTACACCTTC. It codes for CASSPEGGYTF.

V gene TRBV6-5 combines with J gene TRBJ2-2, with 8 nucleotides matching TRBD2. V was clipped by 4 bases and J by 3 bases; unmatched bases: 7. The CDR3 runs to 16 residues. From germline, CDR1 is MNHEY and CDR2 SVGAGI. The CDR3 DNA reads as TGTGCCAGCAGTTCGGGGGGGCAGGGATACACCGGGGAGCTGTTTTTT. Its translation: CASSSGGQGYTGELFF.

The genes are TRBV6-1 and TRBJ2-1; the match to TRBD2 covers 8 bases. Germline CDR1 MNHNS, CDR2 SASEGT. Trimming cost V 2 bases and J 4 bases; bases outside gene matches: 4. This CDR3 has 15 residues. The CDR3 coding sequence is TGTGCCAGCAGTGAACAAAGCGGGGGATACAATGAGCAGTTCTTC. It specifies CASSEQSGGYNEQFF.

This rearrangement joins TRBV9 to TRBJ2-2; TRBD2 aligns across 7 bases. Trimming at V came to 0 bases and at J to 3 bases, leaving 8 bases not matched to a gene. Germline V lookup: CDR1 SGDLS, CDR2 YYNGEE. The CDR3 spans 17 residues. The CDR3, as DNA: TGTGCCAGCAGCGTAGAGCGTAGCGGGCGAGACACCGGGGAGCTGTTTTTT. Amino acids: CASSVERSGRDTGELFF.

In its sample, this clone was seen a few times. The chain is built from TRBV12-3 or TRBV12-4 and TRBJ2-1; D is possibly TRBD2 (5 bases). Trimming stripped 4 bases from V and 6 bases from J, with 7 bases between. The CDR3 covers 12 residues. The CDR3 spells CASSSLANEQFF. The CDR3 nucleotides read TGTGCCAGCAGTTCGCTAGCCAATGAGCAGTTCTTC.

This clone appeared once. The V and J genes are TRBV28 and TRBJ2-7; 7 bases map to TRBD2. Germline CDR1 and CDR2: MDHEN and SYDVKM. The CDR3 contains 15 residues. Losses at the gene ends were 5 bases for V and 4 bases for J; bases not matched to a gene: 11. CDR3 region: CASSAPRGLSYEQYF. CDR3 DNA: TGTGCCAGCAGTGCCCCGAGGGGACTAAGTTACGAGCAGTACTTC.

The chain recombines TRBV7-8 with TRBJ2-1, with 7 nucleotides matching TRBD2. The V and J ends lost 5 bases and 2 bases, in that order; junction bases with no gene match: 9. Germline V CDR1 and CDR2: SGHVS, FQNEAQ. The CDR3 totals 16 residues. CDR3 in amino acids: CASSQRGGGPYNEQFF. CDR3 bases: TGTGCCAGCAGCCAGCGGGGCGGGGGACCCTACAATGAGCAGTTCTTC. Combining the CDR3 with reference TRBV7-8 and TRBJ2-1 gives the whole variable domain GAGVSQSPRYKVAKRGQDVALRCDPISGHVSLFWYQQALGQGPEFLTYFQNEAQLDKSGLPSDRFFAERPEGSVSTLKIQRTQQEDSAVYLCASSQRGGGPYNEQFFGPGTRLTVL.

The chain uses TRBV19 and TRBJ2-3; D is unclear. Per the germline V gene, CDR1 is LNHDA and CDR2 is SQIVND (reference sequence). The V gene lost 7 bases and the J gene lost 2 bases, with 10 bases spanning the gap. The CDR3 length is 13 residues. The CDR3 DNA follows: TGTGCCAGTATACCGGAGATCACAGATACGCAGTATTTT. Its protein product is CASIPEITDTQYF.

The chain has TRBV11-3 and TRBJ2-1; tentative D call: TRBD2 (5 bases). V lost 3 bases and J lost 5, with 14 bases in between. The CDR3 spans 15 residues. Germline CDR1 reads SGHNT; CDR2 reads YENEEA. The chain's CDR3 is CASSFSPYGNNEQFF. DNA for the CDR3: TGTGCCAGCAGCTTTTCTCCGTACGGGAACAATGAGCAGTTCTTC.